This T cell receptor (beta chain) is drawn from a study of cytomegalovirus exposure and HLA in healthy donors. Study-wide points: In most subjects, TCR beta sequences reportedly gave accurate predictions of HLA-A and HLA-B alleles.

This clone was recorded only once. What it binds is not known. This CDR3 is built from 16 residues. J was trimmed by 2 bases and V by 3 bases; bases with no gene match: 6. Looked up from germline, CDR1 is PRHDT and CDR2 is FYEKMQ (reference sequence). Primers included in the PCR were 60 Vbeta and 13 Jbeta primers. As originally analysed: In a later analysis, 60 million to 90 million unique TCR beta chains included roughly 11 million shared by two or more donors. Assay: immunoSEQ multiplex PCR; the TCRdb copy retains only in-frame clones and omits some. V and J calls and clone size follow that table, whereas D and trimming were derived from the DNA. The table lists some 96,000 clones, more than 70% of them singletons.

The source material was PBMCs. V gene TRBV13 combines with J gene TRBJ1-3; 8 bases are shared with TRBD1. This clonotype originated in a woman in her sixties or seventies in good health and CMV-seropositive. CDR3 DNA sequence: TGTGCCAGCAGCTTTACCCCGACAGGGGCTGGAAACACCATATATTTT. As protein: CASSFTPTGAGNTIYF.